The 26 T cell receptor beta chains in this list originate from one sample, sequenced in a study of blood T cell repertoires in COVID-19. Using immunoSEQ multiplex PCR, the repertoire was profiled, and TCRdb retains in-frame clones only, with some absent. This sample has over 200,000 clones; around 89% occur once, and the top ten carry roughly 3%. The specimen sequenced was peripheral blood. All receptors derive from a man aged 25-45 years with COVID-19, enrolled during active disease.

CDR3 nucleotides: TGTGCCATCAGTGAGCGAGGACAGGGTGCCCCCCTCCACTTT. It yields the protein CAISERGQGAPLHF. This rearrangement joins TRBV10-3 to TRBJ1-6, with TRBD1 identical over 8 bases. The CDR3 has 14 amino acids. Trimming took 2 bases from V and 13 from J; bases not matched to a gene: 7. The germline CDR1 and CDR2 sequences are ENHRY and SYGVKD.

The chain couples TRBV27 to TRBJ2-1; D is perhaps TRBD2 (7 bases). The CDR3 is 17 residues long. Per the germline V gene, CDR1 is MNHEY and CDR2 is SMNVEV (reference sequence). The V and J ends lost 3 bases and 2 bases respectively, with 17 bases between them. CDR3 nucleotide sequence: TGTGCCAGCAGTTTTGGTTGGGGGGGGCCGACCTACAATGAGCAGTTCTTC. Its protein is CASSFGWGGPTYNEQFF.

The chain carries TRBV6-5 and TRBJ2-7; 8 bases are a match to TRBD1. The germline CDR1 and CDR2 sequences are MNHEY and SVGAGI. This CDR3 has 13 amino acids. J lost 7 bases, V lost 7 bases, and 9 bases had no gene match. The CDR3 protein is CASTLQGAREQYF. As DNA, the CDR3 is TGTGCCAGCACCCTTCAGGGGGCGAGGGAGCAGTACTTC.

This chain's CDR3 is CASSRTQEGHSFSGNTIYF. CDR3 nucleotides: TGTGCCAGCAGCCGTACCCAAGAGGGACACTCTTTCTCTGGAAACACCATATATTTT. V gene TRBV7-9 combines with J gene TRBJ1-3, with D possibly TRBD1 on 6 matching bases. The CDR3 is 19 amino acids. V shed 5 bases and J shed 0 bases, with 23 bases lying between them. From germline, CDR1 is SEHNR and CDR2 FQNEAQ (reference sequence).

This clone is a singleton in its sample. This chain links TRBV7-9 with TRBJ1-2; D is unresolved. The CDR3 length is 12 residues. Trimming stripped 3 bases from V and 6 bases from J, with 8 bases between. Germline CDR1 reads SEHNR; CDR2 reads FQNEAQ (reference sequence). The CDR3 here is CASSFLENGYTF. The CDR3 DNA reads TGTGCCAGCAGCTTTCTGGAGAATGGCTACACCTTC.

The chain uses TRBV7-3 and TRBJ2-7; 11 nucleotides agree with TRBD2. Losses at the gene ends were 8 bases for V and 4 bases for J; bases not matched to a gene: 16. In germline, CDR1 is SGHTA, CDR2 FQGTGA. The CDR3 totals 17 residues. CDR3 coding DNA: TGTGCCAGCGATACTAGCGGGAGTTGGCTCCCAGGATACGAGCAGTACTTC. Translating it yields CASDTSGSWLPGYEQYF.

The CDR3 spells CASSPQTVNTEAFF. CDR3 nucleotide sequence: TGTGCCAGCTCACCTCAGACAGTGAACACTGAAGCTTTCTTT. This rearrangement joins TRBV18 to TRBJ1-1; the D gene is possibly TRBD1 (5 bases). The CDR3 consists of 14 residues. Germline CDR1 KGHSH, CDR2 LQKENI. Trimming took 3 bases from V and 0 from J, leaving 8 bases between them. Using reference TRBV18 and TRBJ1-1 for the parts outside the CDR3, the full variable domain is NAGVMQNPRHLVRRRGQEARLRCSPMKGHSHVYWYRQLPEEGLKFMVYLQKENIIDESGMPKERFSAEFPKEGPSILRIQQVVRGDSAAYFCASSPQTVNTEAFFGQGTRLTVV.

The count of this clone is one. The gene calls are TRBV4-2 and TRBJ2-7; unclear D gene. The CDR3 length is 15 residues. V was cut by 0 bases and J by 2 bases, with 11 bases left in between. CDR1 is LGHNA, CDR2 YNFKEQ, per germline. CDR3 nucleotides: TGTGCCAGCAGCCAAGAGCTGGTAGAAACCTACGAGCAGTACTTC. As protein: CASSQELVETYEQYF.

The chain joins TRBV27 to TRBJ1-2; 7 nucleotides line up with TRBD1. V lost 8 bases, J lost 7 bases, and 7 bases stayed unmatched. The CDR3 contains 12 residues. Germline lookup yields CDR1 MNHEY and CDR2 SMNVEV (reference sequence). For the CDR3, the DNA is TGTGCCAGCGGGAGACAGGGCCTTGGCTACACCTTC. Translated: CASGRQGLGYTF.

This rearrangement joins TRBV7-3 to TRBJ2-2; 12 bases map to TRBD2. This CDR3 spans 15 amino acids. CDR1 SGHTA and CDR2 FQGTGA come from the germline V gene. J gave up 6 bases and V 8 bases, and 7 bases lay outside the gene matches. The CDR3: CASARLAGVPGELFF. Written as DNA, the CDR3 is TGTGCCAGCGCCAGACTAGCGGGAGTGCCCGGGGAGCTGTTTTTT. Looking up the rest from reference TRBV7-3 and TRBJ2-2 gives the full variable domain: GAGVSQTPSNKVTEKGKYVELRCDPISGHTALYWYRQSLGQGPEFLIYFQGTGAADDSGLPNDRFFAVRPEGSVSTLKIQRTERGDSAVYLCASARLAGVPGELFFGEGSRLTVL.

This chain connects TRBV19 to TRBJ2-2; 7 bases align to TRBD1. The CDR3 runs 14 residues. J was trimmed by 4 bases and V by 9 bases; bases with no gene match: 8. From germline, CDR1 is LNHDA and CDR2 SQIVND (reference sequence). The CDR3 region is CASYRGEGTGELFF. CDR3 nucleotides: TGTGCCAGCTACAGGGGCGAAGGCACCGGGGAGCTGTTTTTT.

This clone is a singleton in its sample. This chain links TRBV4-3 with TRBJ2-2, with 7 bases matching TRBD1. J gave up 7 bases and V 1 base, and 3 bases lay outside the gene matches. This CDR3 is 14 amino acids long. Germline V CDR1 and CDR2: LGHNA, YSLEER. The CDR3 protein is CASSQGQGFGELFF. The CDR3 region has the DNA TGCGCCAGCAGCCAAGGACAGGGTTTCGGGGAGCTGTTTTTT.

The rearrangement joins TRBV11-1 to TRBJ1-1; no definite D call. CDR1 is SGHAT and CDR2 is FQDESV in the germline V gene (reference sequence). CDR3 size: 14 residues. Trimming removed 2 bases from V and 0 bases from J, with 7 bases in between. The CDR3 DNA is TGTGCCAGCAGCTTAAGAGAAATGAACACTGAAGCTTTCTTT. Amino acids: CASSLREMNTEAFF.

This clone was observed once. The chain combines TRBV13 with TRBJ2-1, with TRBD1 matching over 10 bases. The CDR3 is 16 residues long. The germline CDR1 and CDR2 sequences are PRHDT and FYEKMQ (reference sequence). V trimming: 4 bases; J trimming: 0 bases; junction bases outside the gene matches: 3. This CDR3 reads CASSSWDRGSYNEQFF. Written as DNA, the CDR3 is TGTGCCAGCAGCTCTTGGGACAGGGGCTCCTACAATGAGCAGTTCTTC.

This chain connects TRBV3-1 (or the pseudogene TRBV3-2) to TRBJ1-2; D is possibly TRBD1 (5 bases). Trimming pared 0 bases from V and 6 bases from J, leaving 8 bases between. The CDR3 totals 13 residues. CDR1 is LGHDT and CDR2 is YNNKEL in the germline V gene (reference sequence). The CDR3 sequence: CASSQEQDNGYTF. The CDR3, as DNA: TGTGCCAGCAGCCAAGAACAGGACAATGGCTACACCTTC.

The chain links TRBV7-9 to TRBJ1-2; 9 bases agree with TRBD1. Germline V CDR1 and CDR2: SEHNR, FQNEAQ (reference sequence). V shed 1 base, J shed 6 bases, and the junction held 9 bases outside the gene matches. The CDR3 has 16 amino acids. The CDR3 spells CASSLVEGQGLHGYTF. In nucleotides, the CDR3 is TGTGCCAGCAGCTTAGTAGAGGGACAGGGTCTCCATGGCTACACCTTC.

The count of this clone is one. The V and J genes are TRBV29-1 and TRBJ1-2; D might be TRBD1 (5 bases). Germline loops: CDR1 SQVTM, CDR2 ANQGSEA. V lost 4 bases to trimming and J lost 4 bases, with 13 bases between them. The CDR3 has 13 residues. The CDR3 coding sequence is TGCAGCGTTGTTAGGGGTTCGGGCTATGGCTACACCTTC. As protein: CSVVRGSGYGYTF.

The V call is TRBV13, the J call TRBJ2-1; 9 bases match TRBD1. CDR1 is PRHDT and CDR2 is FYEKMQ in the germline V gene (reference sequence). The CDR3 has 16 amino acids. V lost 5 bases, J lost 8 bases, and 13 bases stayed unmatched. CDR3 in amino acids: CASSTSTGGVVDEQFF. As DNA, the CDR3 is TGTGCCAGCAGCACGTCGACAGGGGGAGTAGTCGATGAGCAGTTCTTC.

V and J are TRBV18 and TRBJ2-2; possibly TRBD1 for D (6 bases). Trimming left V 0 bases short and J 6 bases short, with 14 bases between. Germline V gene lookup returns CDR1 KGHSH and CDR2 LQKENI. This CDR3 comprises 16 residues. The CDR3 protein is CASSPPVTGWAGELFF. In nucleotides, the CDR3 is TGTGCCAGCTCACCACCGGTGACAGGTTGGGCCGGGGAGCTGTTTTTT. Full variable domain (remainder filled in from reference TRBV18 and TRBJ2-2): NAGVMQNPRHLVRRRGQEARLRCSPMKGHSHVYWYRQLPEEGLKFMVYLQKENIIDESGMPKERFSAEFPKEGPSILRIQQVVRGDSAAYFCASSPPVTGWAGELFFGEGSRLTVL.

This chain joins TRBV1 and TRBJ2-1; TRBD2, the table's D call, was not compared with the DNA. TRBV1 is labeled a pseudogene. The CDR3 covers 22 residues. CDR3 residues: CTSSQDGLRGLAGGSSYNEQFF. Written as DNA, the CDR3 is TGCACCAGCAGCCAAGATGGATTACGGGGGCTAGCGGGAGGGAGCTCCTACAATGAGCAGTTCTTC.

V is TRBV7-2 and J is TRBJ2-3; 8 nucleotides match TRBD2. Germline-derived CDR1 and CDR2 are SGHTA and FQGNSA. CDR3 length: 17 amino acids. V trimming: 4 bases; J trimming: 1 base; junction bases outside the gene matches: 10. CDR3: CASSWQREPRGTDTQYF. For the CDR3, the DNA is TGTGCCAGCAGCTGGCAGCGGGAGCCCCGGGGCACAGATACGCAGTATTTT.

The rearrangement uses TRBV7-9 and TRBJ2-4, with D possibly being TRBD1 (5 bases). V was pared by 1 base and J by 0 bases, with 10 bases between. Germline CDR1 is SEHNR and CDR2 is FQNEAQ (reference sequence). This CDR3 is 16 amino acids long. The CDR3 nucleotides are TGTGCCAGCAGCTTAGGAAGGGGTGTAGCCAAAAACATTCAGTACTTC. Encoded protein: CASSLGRGVAKNIQYF.

The chain carries TRBV7-2 and TRBJ2-1; D unresolved. Trimming took 4 bases from V and 5 from J, leaving 15 bases between them. The V gene's germline CDR1 is SGHTA and CDR2 FQGNSA. This CDR3 region has 15 residues. DNA for the CDR3: TGTGCCAGCAGCTCCCCCACGACTGGCAACAATGAGCAGTTCTTC. Encoded protein: CASSSPTTGNNEQFF.

V and J are TRBV5-1 and TRBJ2-3; D ambiguous. V gave up 4 bases and J gave up 0 bases, with 6 bases separating them. This CDR3 spans 13 amino acids. Germline V gene data show CDR1 as SGHRS and CDR2 as YFSETQ. The chain's CDR3 is CASSRVSTDTQYF. The CDR3 DNA follows: TGCGCCAGCAGCCGGGTTAGCACAGATACGCAGTATTTT.

The rearrangement links TRBV7-3 to TRBJ2-2; a possible D gene is TRBD1 (7 bases). The V and J ends lost 1 base and 7 bases respectively, with 16 bases between them. The CDR3 runs to 16 residues. Germline V gives CDR1 SGHTA, CDR2 FQGTGA. In DNA, the CDR3 is TGTGCCAGCAGCTTAAATGGTGGAGGGGGCAGCGGGGAGCTGTTTTTT. It specifies CASSLNGGGGSGELFF.

This chain joins TRBV7-2 and TRBJ1-1, with 8 nucleotides matching TRBD1. The CDR3 sequence is 13 residues long. Germline CDR1 SGHTA, CDR2 FQGNSA. The V gene end was trimmed by 3 bases and the J gene end by 4 bases; junction bases not matched to a gene: 1. The DNA of the CDR3 is TGTGCCAGCAGCTTCACAGGGGGCACTGAAGCTTTCTTT. Protein: CASSFTGGTEAFF. Using reference TRBV7-2 and TRBJ1-1 for the parts outside the CDR3, the full variable domain is GAGVSQSPSNKVTEKGKDVELRCDPISGHTALYWYRQSLGQGLEFLIYFQGNSAPDKSGLPSDRFSAERTGGSVSTLTIQRTQQEDSAVYLCASSFTGGTEAFFGQGTRLTVV.